These 12 T cell receptor beta chains were all obtained from the same sample, sequenced in a study of cytomegalovirus exposure and HLA in healthy donors. Amplification used 60 Vbeta primers and 13 Jbeta primers. Here immunoSEQ multiplex PCR was the method, and the copy in TCRdb shows in-frame clones only, minus some. The data contain about 100,000 clones, over 65% of them singletons. Material for sequencing was PBMCs. Receptor source: a woman in her sixties or seventies in good health and CMV-seronegative.

This chain links TRBV9 with TRBJ1-3, with a weak D call TRBD1 (6 bases). Trimming removed 1 base at V and 2 bases at J, with 7 bases between. CDR3 length: 14 amino acids. The V gene's germline CDR1 is SGDLS and CDR2 YYNGEE. Written as DNA, the CDR3 is TGTGCCAGCAGCGTATCAGGGGCTGGAAACACCATATATTTT. This sequence encodes CASSVSGAGNTIYF.

The genes are TRBV7-6 and TRBJ2-7; TRBD1 matches at 8 bases. The CDR3 has 12 amino acids. Trimming cost V 8 bases and J 2 bases; bases outside gene matches: 2. Germline CDR1 SGHVS, CDR2 FNYEAQ. CDR3 coding DNA: TGTGCCAGCGGGACAGGAACCTACGAGCAGTACTTC. It specifies CASGTGTYEQYF.

The gene calls are TRBV10-3 and TRBJ1-2, with 7 bases matching TRBD1. Germline CDR1 ENHRY, CDR2 SYGVKD. The CDR3 has 14 amino acids. The junction had 6 bases not matched to a gene; V was cut back by 6 bases and J by 2 bases. The CDR3 sequence: CAIRPDRSNYGYTF. In nucleotides, the CDR3 is TGTGCCATCAGACCGGACAGGTCGAACTATGGCTACACCTTC.

CDR3 sequence reads: CASTQPKGTGRSMGEKLFF. As DNA, the CDR3 is TGTGCCAGCACCCAACCCAAAGGGACAGGGCGGAGTATGGGGGAAAAACTGTTTTTT. The chain carries TRBV28 and TRBJ1-4, with 9 bases lining up with TRBD1. V lost 7 bases, J lost 8 bases, and 23 bases stayed unmatched. Germline V gene lookup returns CDR1 MDHEN and CDR2 SYDVKM. The CDR3 has 19 amino acids.

This chain links TRBV25-1 with TRBJ2-5, with D possibly being TRBD2 (6 bases). This CDR3 spans 16 amino acids. Per the germline V gene, CDR1 is MGHDK and CDR2 is SYGVNS. Trimming took 0 bases from V and 4 from J, leaving 15 bases between them. CDR3 in amino acids: CASSEYGGGGRETQYF. Here the CDR3 DNA reads TGTGCCAGCAGTGAATATGGGGGTGGGGGGAGAGAGACCCAGTACTTC. The full variable domain, rest sourced from reference TRBV25-1 and TRBJ2-5, is EADIYQTPRYLVIGTGKKITLECSQTMGHDKMYWYQQDPGMELHLIHYSYGVNSTEKGDLSSESTVSRIRTEHFPLTLESARPSHTSQYLCASSEYGGGGRETQYFGPGTRLLVL.

V gene TRBV4-3 combines with J gene TRBJ2-7; 13 bases line up with TRBD2. Germline trimming cut 3 bases from V and 3 bases from J; bases unmatched to any gene: 2. The CDR3 is 15 residues long. Germline CDR1 and CDR2: LGHNA and YSLEER. The CDR3 sequence is CASSHGLAGVYEQYF. The CDR3 bases are TGCGCCAGCAGCCACGGACTAGCGGGGGTCTACGAGCAGTACTTC.

About this clone itself: Mismatch with germline at one junction end may stem from a read error. The chain has TRBV7-9 and TRBJ2-7; 10 bases agree with TRBD1. Germline CDR1 and CDR2: SEHNR and FQNEAQ (reference sequence). The CDR3 contains 15 residues. CDR3 nucleotide sequence: TGTTCCAGCAGCTTAAGGGGACAGGGGCCCTACGAGCAGTACTTC. Translation gives CSSSLRGQGPYEQYF.

The V gene is TRBV5-6, the J gene TRBJ1-2; D is ambiguous. The germline V gene has CDR1 SGHDT and CDR2 YYEEEE. This CDR3 contains 15 residues. V lost 2 bases and J lost 2, with 13 bases in between. This chain's CDR3 is CASSLKLSINYGYTF. CDR3 bases: TGTGCCAGCAGCTTAAAGCTCTCTATAAACTATGGCTACACCTTC.

The V gene is TRBV30, the J gene TRBJ2-3; D might be TRBD2 (6 bases). V was trimmed by 2 bases and J by 4 bases, leaving 13 bases between them. The CDR3 length is 14 residues. The V gene's germline CDR1 is GTSNPN and CDR2 SVGIG (reference sequence). The CDR3 protein is CAWSRDSPPDTQYF. The CDR3 DNA reads as TGTGCCTGGAGTCGGGACTCCCCGCCAGATACGCAGTATTTT.

This clone occurred once. The chain recombines TRBV2 with TRBJ1-2; 7 bases match TRBD1. V lost 6 bases and J lost 6; bases outside the gene matches: 13. From germline, CDR1 is SNHLY and CDR2 FYNNEI. The CDR3 length is 15 residues. The CDR3 DNA sequence: TGTGCCAGCAGGGGTACAGGGGAATTTACGGATGGCTACACCTTC. Protein: CASRGTGEFTDGYTF.

V is TRBV27 and J is TRBJ1-1; D unresolved. V lost 2 bases and J 1 base, leaving 8 bases between the germline ends. Looked up from germline, CDR1 is MNHEY and CDR2 is SMNVEV (reference sequence). This CDR3 spans 14 amino acids. The CDR3 bases are TGTGCCAGCAGTTTACTCCCGGGGAACACTGAAGCTTTCTTT. Amino acids: CASSLLPGNTEAFF.

The chain combines TRBV6-5 with TRBJ1-6; a weak D match, TRBD1 (5 bases). The CDR3 extends over 13 amino acids. The germline V and J ends were trimmed by 2 bases and 14 bases, with 13 bases remaining between them. Germline loops: CDR1 MNHEY, CDR2 SVGAGI. CDR3 nucleotide sequence: TGTGCCAGCAGTTACGGTTTGGGGGAGGCCCTCCACTTT. Amino acid sequence: CASSYGLGEALHF.